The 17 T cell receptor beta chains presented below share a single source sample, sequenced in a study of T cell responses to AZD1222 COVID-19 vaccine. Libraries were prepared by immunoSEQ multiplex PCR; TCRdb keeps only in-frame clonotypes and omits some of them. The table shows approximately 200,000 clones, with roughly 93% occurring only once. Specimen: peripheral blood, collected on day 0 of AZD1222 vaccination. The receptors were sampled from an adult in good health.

CDR3 sequence (DNA): TGTGCCAGCAGCTTTCAAGAGACCCAGTACTTC. Its protein is CASSFQETQYF. V usage is TRBV5-5 and J usage is TRBJ2-5, with D uncertain. This CDR3 has 11 amino acids. From germline, CDR1 is SGHKS and CDR2 YYEKEE (reference sequence). The germline V and J ends were trimmed by 2 bases and 2 bases, with 1 base remaining between them.

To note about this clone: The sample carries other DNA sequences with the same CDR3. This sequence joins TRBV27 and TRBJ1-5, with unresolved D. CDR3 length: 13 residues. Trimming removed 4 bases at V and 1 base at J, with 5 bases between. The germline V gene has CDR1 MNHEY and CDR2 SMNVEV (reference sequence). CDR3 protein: CASSSRSNQPQHF. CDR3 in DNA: TGTGCCAGCAGTTCACGGAGCAATCAGCCCCAGCATTTT.

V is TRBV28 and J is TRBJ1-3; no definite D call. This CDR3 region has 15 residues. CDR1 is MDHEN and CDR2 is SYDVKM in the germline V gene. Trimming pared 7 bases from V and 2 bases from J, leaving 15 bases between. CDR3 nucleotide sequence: TGTGCCAGCACCGCATCGCCCCGGACTGGAAACACCATATATTTT. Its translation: CASTASPRTGNTIYF.

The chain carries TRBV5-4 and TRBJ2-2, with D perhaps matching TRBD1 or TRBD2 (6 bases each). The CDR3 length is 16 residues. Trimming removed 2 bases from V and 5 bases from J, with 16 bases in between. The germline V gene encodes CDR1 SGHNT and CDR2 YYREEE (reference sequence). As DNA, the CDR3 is TGTGCCAGCAGCTTAGGGAGGTGGGGGCGGACCGGGGAGCTGTTTTTT. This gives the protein CASSLGRWGRTGELFF.

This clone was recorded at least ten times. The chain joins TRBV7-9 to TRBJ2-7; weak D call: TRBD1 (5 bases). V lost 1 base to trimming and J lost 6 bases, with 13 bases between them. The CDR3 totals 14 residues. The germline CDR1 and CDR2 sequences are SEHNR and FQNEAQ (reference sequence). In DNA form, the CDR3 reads TGTGCCAGCAGCTTAGTAGGGCAGGGCAGCGAGCAGTACTTC. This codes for CASSLVGQGSEQYF.

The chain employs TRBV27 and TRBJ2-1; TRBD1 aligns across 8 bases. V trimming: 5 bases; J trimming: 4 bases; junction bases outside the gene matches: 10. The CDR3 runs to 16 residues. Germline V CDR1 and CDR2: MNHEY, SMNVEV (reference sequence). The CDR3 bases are TGTGCCAGCAGTGCCCCCCCGACAGGGGTATACAATGAGCAGTTCTTC. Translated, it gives CASSAPPTGVYNEQFF.

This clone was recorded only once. This CDR3 is CASSTSGRETQYF. As DNA, the CDR3 is TGTGCCAGCAGTACAAGCGGGAGAGAGACCCAGTACTTC. The V gene is TRBV28, the J gene TRBJ2-5, with TRBD2 identical over 8 bases. Germline lookup yields CDR1 MDHEN and CDR2 SYDVKM. V dropped 5 bases and J dropped 4; count of bases not matched to a gene: 3. CDR3 length: 13 residues.

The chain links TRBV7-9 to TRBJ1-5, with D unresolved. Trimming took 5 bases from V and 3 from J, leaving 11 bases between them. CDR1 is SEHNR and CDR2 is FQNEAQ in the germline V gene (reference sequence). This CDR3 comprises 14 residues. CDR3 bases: TGTGCCAGCAGCGCAGCGGGAAACAATCAGCCCCAGCATTTT. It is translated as CASSAAGNNQPQHF. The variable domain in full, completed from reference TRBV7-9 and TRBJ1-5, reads DTGVSQNPRHKITKRGQNVTFRCDPISEHNRLYWYRQTLGQGPEFLTYFQNEAQLEKSRLLSDRFSAERPKGSFSTLEIQRTEQGDSAMYLCASSAAGNNQPQHFGDGTRLSIL.

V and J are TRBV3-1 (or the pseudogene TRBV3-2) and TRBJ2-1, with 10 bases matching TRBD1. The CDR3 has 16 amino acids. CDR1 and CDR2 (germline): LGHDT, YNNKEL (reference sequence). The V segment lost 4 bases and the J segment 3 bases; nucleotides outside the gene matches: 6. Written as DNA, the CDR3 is TGTGCCAGCAGCCCCCGGGACAGGGGCGTCTACAATGAGCAGTTCTTC. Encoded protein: CASSPRDRGVYNEQFF.

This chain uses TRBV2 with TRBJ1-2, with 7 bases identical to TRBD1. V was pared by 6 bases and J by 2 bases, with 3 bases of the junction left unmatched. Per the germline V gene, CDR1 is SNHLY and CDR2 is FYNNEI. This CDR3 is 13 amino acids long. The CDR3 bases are TGTGCCAGCAGCACAGGGGCGAACTATGGCTACACCTTC. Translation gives CASSTGANYGYTF.

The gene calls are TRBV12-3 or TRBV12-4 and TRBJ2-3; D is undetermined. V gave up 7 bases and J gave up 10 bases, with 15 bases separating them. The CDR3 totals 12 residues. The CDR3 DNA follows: TGTGCCAGCAACCAGGATCTGGTTCCGCAGTATTTT. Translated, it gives CASNQDLVPQYF.

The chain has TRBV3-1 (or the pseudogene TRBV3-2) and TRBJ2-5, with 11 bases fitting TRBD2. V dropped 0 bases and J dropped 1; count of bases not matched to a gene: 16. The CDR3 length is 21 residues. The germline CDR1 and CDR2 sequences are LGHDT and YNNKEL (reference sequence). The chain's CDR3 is CASSQDLVLAGGPRVQETQYF. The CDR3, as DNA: TGTGCCAGCAGCCAAGATCTAGTCCTAGCGGGAGGCCCCCGAGTCCAAGAGACCCAGTACTTC.

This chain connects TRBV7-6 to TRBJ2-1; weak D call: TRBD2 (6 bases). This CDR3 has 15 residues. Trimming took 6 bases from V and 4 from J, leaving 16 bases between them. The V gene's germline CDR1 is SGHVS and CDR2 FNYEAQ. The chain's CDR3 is CASSYLARPYNEQFF. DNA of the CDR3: TGTGCCAGCAGTTATCTAGCGAGACCTTACAATGAGCAGTTCTTC.

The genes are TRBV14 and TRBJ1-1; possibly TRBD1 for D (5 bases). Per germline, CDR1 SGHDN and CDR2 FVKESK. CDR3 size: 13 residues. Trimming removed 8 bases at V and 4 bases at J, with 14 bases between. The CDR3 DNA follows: TGTGCCAGCCGGGGGGACGGGCGCACTGAAGCTTTCTTT. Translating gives CASRGDGRTEAFF.

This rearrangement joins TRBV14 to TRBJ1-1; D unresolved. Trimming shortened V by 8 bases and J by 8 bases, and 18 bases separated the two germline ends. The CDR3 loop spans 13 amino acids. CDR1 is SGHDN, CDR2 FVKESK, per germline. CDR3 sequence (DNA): TGTGCCAGCCAGAGGGCCAGCCGCTCCGAAGCTTTCTTT. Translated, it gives CASQRASRSEAFF.

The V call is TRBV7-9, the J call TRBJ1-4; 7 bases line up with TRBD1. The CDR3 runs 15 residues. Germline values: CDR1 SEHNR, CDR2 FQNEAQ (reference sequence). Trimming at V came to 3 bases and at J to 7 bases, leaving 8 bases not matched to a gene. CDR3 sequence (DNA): TGTGCCAGCAGCTTGTTTACAGGGGCAAGTGAAAAACTGTTTTTT. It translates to CASSLFTGASEKLFF.

CDR3 bases: TGTGCCAGCAGCACGTCCGGGACAGGGGACGGGCAGTACTTC. This codes for CASSTSGTGDGQYF. The chain couples TRBV7-9 to TRBJ2-7, with 10 bases lining up with TRBD1. This CDR3 has 14 amino acids. V shed 5 bases and J 9 bases; nucleotides not matched to a gene: 10. Per the germline V gene, CDR1 is SEHNR and CDR2 is FQNEAQ (reference sequence).